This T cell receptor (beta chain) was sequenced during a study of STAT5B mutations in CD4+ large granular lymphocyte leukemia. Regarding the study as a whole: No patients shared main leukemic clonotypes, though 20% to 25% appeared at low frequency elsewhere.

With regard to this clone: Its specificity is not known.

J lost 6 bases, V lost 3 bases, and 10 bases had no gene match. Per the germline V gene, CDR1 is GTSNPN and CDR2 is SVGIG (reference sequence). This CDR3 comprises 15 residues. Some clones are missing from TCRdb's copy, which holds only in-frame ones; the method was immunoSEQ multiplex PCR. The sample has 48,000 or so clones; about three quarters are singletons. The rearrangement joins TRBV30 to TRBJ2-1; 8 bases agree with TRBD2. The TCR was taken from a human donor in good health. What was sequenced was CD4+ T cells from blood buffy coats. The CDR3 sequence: CAWSNRAGGGNEQFF. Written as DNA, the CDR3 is TGTGCCTGGAGCAACCGGGCGGGGGGTGGCAATGAGCAGTTCTTC. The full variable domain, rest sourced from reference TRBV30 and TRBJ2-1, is SQTIHQWPATLVQPVGSPLSLECTVEGTSNPNLYWYRQAAGRGLQLLFYSVGIGQISSEVPQNLSASRPQDRQFILSSKKLLLSDSGFYLCAWSNRAGGGNEQFFGPGTRLTVL.